Listed below are T cell receptor beta chains from one sample, sequenced in a study of shared clonotypes between healthy human individuals. The data were produced by immunoSEQ multiplex PCR, yet TCRdb's version contains in-frame clones alone and is incomplete. The table lists millions of clones, roughly 94% of them singletons, with about 0.13% in the top ten. Material: naive CD4+ T cells sorted from blood. The source is a man between 18 and 35 years old in good health. Each CDR3 is given with its conserved first and last residue. A D gene is named only where the DNA matches it firmly. The size entry is marked missing in some rows and otherwise reads once, few, many or a size class.

D: .; size: .; V: TRBV2; J: TRBJ1-2; length: 11; CDR3: CASSEWGPKTF; DNA: TGTGCCAGCAGTGAGTGGGGGCCCAAGACCTTC
D: TRBD2; size: .; V: TRBV10-3; J: TRBJ2-7; length: 14; CDR3: CAIRISGFTYEQYF; DNA: TGTGCCATCAGGATTAGCGGGTTTACCTACGAGCAGTACTTC
D: TRBD2; size: .; V: TRBV10-2; J: TRBJ2-3; length: 15; CDR3: CACSVAGAGSDTQYF; DNA: TGCGCCTGCAGTGTGGCGGGAGCCGGATCAGATACGCAGTATTTT
D: .; size: .; V: TRBV7-9; J: TRBJ1-1; length: 13; CDR3: CASSSAGTAEAFF; DNA: TGTGCCAGCAGCTCCGCTGGGACCGCTGAAGCTTTCTTT
D: .; size: .; V: TRBV7-2; J: TRBJ2-5; length: 15; CDR3: CASSLEGREEETQYF; DNA: TGTGCCAGCAGCTTAGAGGGCAGGGAGGAAGAGACCCAGTACTTC
D: .; size: .; V: TRBV6-6; J: TRBJ1-1; length: 12; CDR3: CASSRLNTEAFF; DNA: TGTGCCAGCAGTAGACTGAACACTGAAGCTTTCTTT
D: TRBD1; size: .; V: TRBV5-6; J: TRBJ2-7; length: 14; CDR3: CASSWGQGVPEQYF; DNA: TGTGCCAGCAGCTGGGGACAGGGGGTTCCCGAGCAGTACTTC
D: TRBD1; size: .; V: TRBV6-6; J: TRBJ1-2; length: 14; CDR3: CASSYGRGLAGYTF; DNA: TGTGCCAGCAGTTACGGCAGGGGGCTTGCTGGCTACACCTTC
D: .; size: .; V: TRBV6-1; J: TRBJ1-2; length: 11; CDR3: CASRTVQGYTF; DNA: TGTGCCAGCAGGACTGTACAGGGCTACACCTTC
D: .; size: .; V: TRBV5-1; J: TRBJ1-6; length: 14; CDR3: CASSLGSEDSPLHF; DNA: TGCGCCAGCAGCTTGGGGTCTGAAGATTCACCCCTCCACTTT
D: TRBD2; size: once; V: TRBV5-1; J: TRBJ2-1; length: 15; CDR3: CASSLGLAAGNEQFF; DNA: TGCGCCAGCAGCTTGGGACTAGCGGCTGGCAATGAGCAGTTCTTC
D: TRBD1; size: .; V: TRBV27; J: TRBJ2-2; length: 18; CDR3: CASSPTAGTGGPTRELFF; DNA: TGTGCCAGCAGTCCGACCGCCGGGACAGGAGGCCCCACCAGGGAGCTGTTTTTT
D: TRBD1; size: .; V: TRBV18; J: TRBJ1-5; length: 15; CDR3: CASSFASGGDQPQHF; DNA: TGTGCCAGCTCATTCGCTTCAGGGGGGGATCAGCCCCAGCATTTT
D: TRBD1; size: .; V: TRBV7-3; J: TRBJ1-4; length: 18; CDR3: CASSLKWTGGATNEKLFF; DNA: TGTGCCAGCAGCTTAAAGTGGACAGGGGGCGCAACTAATGAAAAACTGTTTTTT
D: TRBD2; size: .; V: TRBV4-3; J: TRBJ2-7; length: 16; CDR3: CASSQEALAGAYEQYF; DNA: TGCGCCAGCAGCCAAGAAGCGCTAGCGGGAGCCTACGAGCAGTACTTC
D: TRBD2; size: .; V: TRBV5-6; J: TRBJ2-1; length: 17; CDR3: CASSLGTSGRRLDEQFF; DNA: TGTGCCAGCAGCTTGGGTACTAGCGGGAGGAGGTTGGATGAGCAGTTCTTC
D: .; size: .; V: TRBV5-5; J: TRBJ2-2; length: 14; CDR3: CASSTTTNPGELFF; DNA: TGTGCCAGCAGCACCACTACTAACCCCGGGGAGCTGTTTTTT
D: .; size: once; V: TRBV28; J: TRBJ2-7; length: 13; CDR3: CASSLDFPGEQYF; DNA: TGTGCCAGTAGCCTTGACTTTCCCGGCGAGCAGTACTTC
D: .; size: .; V: TRBV6-6; J: TRBJ2-2; length: 13; CDR3: CASSGGVTGELFF; DNA: TGTGCCAGCAGTGGTGGGGTCACCGGGGAGCTGTTTTTT
D: .; size: .; V: TRBV5-1; J: TRBJ2-3; length: 13; CDR3: CASRLAAEDTQYF; DNA: TGCGCCAGCAGATTGGCGGCTGAAGATACGCAGTATTTT
D: .; size: .; V: TRBV7-8; J: TRBJ1-1; length: 15; CDR3: CASSPRGGMNTEAFF; DNA: TGTGCCAGCAGCCCCCGGGGGGGGATGAACACTGAAGCTTTCTTT
D: .; size: .; V: TRBV2; J: TRBJ1-5; length: 14; CDR3: CASSQQGTNQPQHF; DNA: TGTGCCAGCAGTCAGCAGGGTACCAATCAGCCCCAGCATTTT
D: .; size: .; V: TRBV2; J: TRBJ1-2; length: 13; CDR3: CASSPNQGRGYTF; DNA: TGTGCCAGCAGTCCAAATCAGGGGAGAGGCTACACCTTC
D: TRBD1; size: .; V: TRBV5-8; J: TRBJ2-3; length: 15; CDR3: CASSLGTGFTDTQYF; DNA: TGTGCCAGCAGCTTGGGGACAGGGTTCACAGATACGCAGTATTTT
D: .; size: .; V: TRBV4-3; J: TRBJ1-2; length: 14; CDR3: CASSQEAGYRGYTF; DNA: TGCGCCAGCAGCCAAGAGGCAGGATACAGAGGCTACACCTTC
D: .; size: .; V: TRBV6-5; J: TRBJ2-1; length: 13; CDR3: CPGPGGHYNEQFF; DNA: TGTCCGGGTCCCGGGGGACATTACAATGAGCAGTTCTTC
D: .; size: .; V: TRBV2; J: TRBJ1-5; length: 15; CDR3: CASSEERGRNQPQHF; DNA: TGTGCCAGCAGTGAAGAAAGGGGCCGCAATCAGCCCCAGCATTTT
D: TRBD2; size: .; V: TRBV25-1; J: TRBJ2-1; length: 18; CDR3: CASSEGLAGELGYNEQFF; DNA: TGTGCCAGCAGTGAGGGACTAGCGGGAGAATTGGGCTACAATGAGCAGTTCTTC
D: TRBD1; size: .; V: TRBV6-6; J: TRBJ1-1; length: 14; CDR3: CASSPITGTGLAFF; DNA: TGTGCCAGCAGTCCAATTACCGGGACAGGCCTGGCTTTCTTT
D: .; size: .; V: TRBV18; J: TRBJ1-1; length: 16; CDR3: CASSPSTGGVLTEAFF; DNA: TGTGCCAGCTCACCATCGACGGGTGGAGTACTCACTGAAGCTTTCTTT
D: .; size: .; V: TRBV6-5; J: TRBJ1-3; length: 15; CDR3: CASSYSTGIGNTIYF; DNA: TGTGCCAGCAGTTACTCAACAGGAATTGGAAACACCATATATTTT
D: .; size: .; V: TRBV5-1; J: TRBJ2-2; length: 15; CDR3: CASSLTTGNAGELFF; DNA: TGCGCCAGCAGCTTGACCACAGGGAATGCCGGGGAGCTGTTTTTT
D: TRBD1; size: .; V: TRBV5-1; J: TRBJ2-2; length: 15; CDR3: CASSEQGIETGELFF; DNA: TGCGCCAGCAGCGAACAGGGGATCGAAACCGGGGAGCTGTTTTTT
D: .; size: .; V: TRBV7-2; J: TRBJ2-1; length: 16; CDR3: CASSSGRTGSYNEQFF; DNA: TGTGCCAGCAGCTCTGGACGGACGGGCTCCTACAATGAGCAGTTCTTC
D: TRBD2; size: .; V: TRBV11-3; J: TRBJ2-2; length: 14; CDR3: CASRLAGNTGELFF; DNA: TGTGCCAGCCGCCTAGCGGGGAACACCGGGGAGCTGTTTTTT
D: .; size: .; V: TRBV5-1; J: TRBJ2-5; length: 13; CDR3: CASSPGGLETQYF; DNA: TGCGCCAGCAGCCCGGGGGGCTTGGAGACCCAGTACTTC
D: TRBD2; size: .; V: TRBV18; J: TRBJ2-7; length: 19; CDR3: CASSPNRLAGGRISYEQYF; DNA: TGTGCCAGCTCACCAAATCGACTAGCGGGAGGGAGGATATCCTACGAGCAGTACTTC
D: .; size: .; V: TRBV14; J: TRBJ2-5; length: 12; CDR3: CASSQFMRTQYF; DNA: TGTGCCAGCAGCCAGTTCATGCGGACCCAGTACTTC
D: .; size: once; V: TRBV7-2; J: TRBJ2-7; length: 15; CDR3: CASSLDGTSSYEQYF; DNA: TGTGCCAGCAGCTTAGATGGGACTTCCTCCTACGAGCAGTACTTC
D: .; size: .; V: TRBV14; J: TRBJ2-2; length: 14; CDR3: CASSPRVATGELFF; DNA: TGTGCCAGCAGCCCCCGGGTGGCGACCGGGGAGCTGTTTTTT
D: .; size: once; V: TRBV6-5; J: TRBJ1-2; length: 14; CDR3: CACGGAGSNYGYTF; DNA: TGTGCCTGTGGCGGGGCGGGCTCCAACTATGGCTACACCTTC